This T cell receptor beta chain emerged from a study of vaccination effects on CD4 cells after COVID-19. Study at large: BNT162b2 vaccine or mRNA-1273 vaccine was given to participants in two doses.

The study's findings and limits: Convalescents showed post-vaccine spike-reactive clones that were mainly new vaccine-induced clones. Late in the post-vaccination period, infection-induced and vaccine-induced clones underwent marked clonal contraction.

Libraries were prepared by immunoSEQ multiplex PCR; TCRdb keeps only in-frame clonotypes and omits some of them. The sample lists tens of thousands of clones; 73% were seen once. V lost 5 bases to trimming and J lost 7 bases, with 12 bases between them. This CDR3 is 12 amino acids long. Looked up from germline, CDR1 is SGHNT and CDR2 is YYREEE (reference sequence). After expansion with viral peptide pools in the ViraFEST assay, antigen-specific CD4+ T cells were sequenced. Following culture for under 12 days, CD4+ T cells were isolated. From March to December 2020, the person had a SARS-CoV-2 infection that was confirmed by PCR. With regard to this clone: Its cognate antigen is unknown.

Material: CD4+ T cells from PBMCs cultured with a peptide pool, obtained before COVID-19 vaccination. The chain links TRBV5-4 to TRBJ1-2, with D possibly being TRBD1 (6 bases). This TCR was recovered from a human donor who had a prior SARS-CoV-2 infection. This CDR3 reads CASRLTGSGYTF. The CDR3 coding sequence is TGTGCCAGCAGGTTAACAGGGTCTGGCTACACCTTC.